This T cell receptor (beta chain) comes out of a study of OX40 agonist ivuxolimab in advanced cancers. Turning to the overall study: Ivuxolimab, which targeted the costimulatory receptor OX40 (CD134), was an agonistic, fully human IgG2 monoclonal antibody. Intravenous ivuxolimab was administered to patients every 2 weeks at six dose levels: 0.01, 0.1, 0.3, 1.5, 3 and 10 mg/kg. Among the roughly 52 dose-escalation patients, approximately 20 had hepatocellular carcinoma, 15 or so melanoma, 9 renal cell carcinoma and 9 head and neck cancer. The dose-escalation cohort was roughly 87% male with a mean age of about 54 years, ranging from roughly 20 to 85. Patients were allowed to have had prior anti-PD-1, anti-PD-L1 or anti-CTLA-4 therapy, and more than 35% of the dose-escalation patients had been treated with checkpoint inhibitors. Partial responses occurred in three dose-escalation patients, of whom one had hepatocellular carcinoma and two had cutaneous melanoma. Peripheral TCRbeta sequencing was intended to test whether TCR sequence diversity was altered and clonal T-cell expansion was caused by ivuxolimab. The monotherapy dose-escalation portion (N ≈ 50 patients) of the phase I ivuxolimab trial is reported in the paper.

What the work shows at the level of the full study, not this receptor alone: Low levels of normalized T-cell clonal expansion were also seen in some nonresponding patients. At doses of 0.1 to 3.0 mg/kg, clonal expansion of both CD4+ and CD8+ T cells in blood was seen between baseline and week 6. After ivuxolimab, more expanded clones were found on average in CD8+ T cells than in CD4+ T cells. In partial responders in the 0.1-3.0 mg/kg groups, normalized peripheral clonal expansion was found to be among the lowest, especially among CD8+ T cells. Which antigens the clonally expanded peripheral T cells were specific for was not determined.

To sequence the TCRbeta CDR3 region, genomic DNA was isolated from the sorted cells. The immunoSEQ Assay was used to sequence the TCRbeta CDR3 regions. TCRdb stores this immuneACCESS table with in-frame sequences only. Part of the clones is absent; in the studies checked, under half of the shortfall reflects unresolved V genes, and no reason is known for the rest. For this sample the table gives some 74,000 clones, of which roughly 90% were detected only once. Roughly 0.89% of the sample is taken by the ten largest. On this clone itself: Its antigen is unknown. No base-level quality is on record; no much larger clone is a single base apart.

CDR1 and CDR2, per the germline V gene, are SGHTA and FQGNSA. The CDR3, from cysteine to phenylalanine, totals 12 residues. The kept DNA is CDR3 alone, 36 bases in frame from the first base. The junction carries 11 bases between V and J, which are trimmed by 4 bases and 8 bases respectively. The trial excluded patients who had a history of autoimmune disease or who were on systemic immunosuppression. Peripheral blood for TCR sequencing was collected from all dose cohorts at baseline, on cycle 4 day 1, and on cycle 7 day 1. The samples were taken from a phase I, first-in-human, multicenter, open-label dose-escalation trial of ivuxolimab. Adults with locally advanced or metastatic melanoma, renal cell, hepatocellular, or head and neck squamous cell carcinoma were enrolled in the trial. Before TCR sequencing, CD4+ and CD8+ T cells were separately sorted from peripheral blood.

Sequencing used CD4+ or CD8+ T cells sorted from blood, obtained in a trial of the OX40 agonist ivuxolimab. The sequence links TRBV7-2 to TRBJ1-2; a weak D assignment points to TRBD1 (6 bases agree). The sequence came from an adult with an advanced solid tumor such as melanoma, head and neck, liver or kidney cancer. CDR3 sequence: CASSSGVKGYTF. DNA sequence: TGTGCCAGCAGCTCAGGGGTCAAAGGCTACACCTTC. Supplemented by the reference TRBV7-2 and TRBJ1-2 proteins around the CDR3, the complete variable domain is GAGVSQSPSNKVTEKGKDVELRCDPISGHTALYWYRQSLGQGLEFLIYFQGNSAPDKSGLPSDRFSAERTGGSVSTLTIQRTQQEDSAVYLCASSSGVKGYTFGSGTRLTVV.